A selection of T cell receptor beta chains follows, all from one sample in a study of blood T cell repertoires in COVID-19. The repertoire was sequenced with immunoSEQ multiplex PCR; TCRdb's copy has only in-frame clones and lacks some. Found here are 100,000 or so clones, 85% to 90% of them singletons; the top ten hold around 4.5%. The sequenced sample consisted of peripheral blood. Receptors originate from a man aged 45-60 years with acute or convalescent COVID-19. Both conserved end residues are part of each CDR3. Fields, in order: D gene, clone size, V gene, J gene, CDR3 protein, CDR3 DNA. D genes are given only for firm matches. A row's size may be missing; if present it is once, few, many or a size class.

D gene: TRBD2; clone size: -; V gene: TRBV6-5; J gene: TRBJ2-1; CDR3 protein: CASTNPLAGGNEQFF; CDR3 DNA: TGTGCCAGCACCAACCCACTAGCGGGAGGCAATGAGCAGTTCTTC
D gene: TRBD2; clone size: -; V gene: TRBV27; J gene: TRBJ2-3; CDR3 protein: CASSFKPGLAGSWGGTDTQYF; CDR3 DNA: TGTGCCAGCAGTTTCAAGCCGGGACTAGCGGGGTCCTGGGGGGGCACAGATACGCAGTATTTT
D gene: TRBD2; clone size: -; V gene: TRBV6-2/TRBV6-3; J gene: TRBJ2-7; CDR3 protein: CASSYSGTGSSGRRGYEQYF; CDR3 DNA: TGTGCCAGCAGTTACTCGGGGACTGGGAGTAGCGGGAGGAGGGGCTACGAGCAGTACTTC
D gene: TRBD2; clone size: -; V gene: TRBV11-3; J gene: TRBJ2-2; CDR3 protein: CASSPIAGVSTGELFF; CDR3 DNA: TGTGCCAGCAGCCCTATAGCGGGAGTTTCCACCGGGGAGCTGTTTTTT
D gene: TRBD1; clone size: -; V gene: TRBV28; J gene: TRBJ1-5; CDR3 protein: CASSSPWTGGRQPQHF; CDR3 DNA: TGTGCCAGCAGTTCGCCGTGGACAGGGGGCCGTCAGCCCCAGCATTTT
D gene: TRBD1; clone size: -; V gene: TRBV11-3; J gene: TRBJ2-7; CDR3 protein: CASSSTFGTGRYEQYF; CDR3 DNA: TGTGCCAGCAGCTCTACCTTCGGGACAGGGCGGTACGAGCAGTACTTC
D gene: -; clone size: once; V gene: TRBV5-4; J gene: TRBJ1-5; CDR3 protein: CASSLGGNSNQPQHF; CDR3 DNA: TGTGCCAGCAGCTTGGGAGGGAATAGCAATCAGCCCCAGCATTTT
D gene: -; clone size: -; V gene: TRBV21-1; J gene: TRBJ2-5; CDR3 protein: CASISGGRRQETQYF; CDR3 DNA: TGTGCCAGCATCTCCGGCGGAAGAAGACAAGAGACCCAGTACTTC
D gene: TRBD1; clone size: -; V gene: TRBV5-4; J gene: TRBJ2-7; CDR3 protein: CASSSVQGEREQYF; CDR3 DNA: TGTGCCAGCAGCTCGGTGCAGGGGGAGCGAGAGCAGTACTTC
D gene: TRBD1; clone size: -; V gene: TRBV19; J gene: TRBJ2-7; CDR3 protein: CASSPHGTGGAYEQYF; CDR3 DNA: TGTGCCAGTAGTCCTCATGGGACAGGGGGGGCCTACGAGCAGTACTTC
D gene: TRBD1; clone size: -; V gene: TRBV30; J gene: TRBJ1-4; CDR3 protein: CAWRRDSVNEKLFF; CDR3 DNA: TGTGCCTGGAGAAGGGACAGCGTTAATGAAAAACTGTTTTTT
D gene: -; clone size: -; V gene: TRBV19; J gene: TRBJ1-6; CDR3 protein: CASSIRAESYPLHF; CDR3 DNA: TGTGCCAGTAGTATCAGGGCGGAGTCCTATCCCCTCCACTTT
D gene: -; clone size: -; V gene: TRBV7-3; J gene: TRBJ2-3; CDR3 protein: CASSFRPSSTDTQYF; CDR3 DNA: TGTGCCAGCAGCTTCAGGCCATCTAGCACAGATACGCAGTATTTT
D gene: -; clone size: once; V gene: TRBV5-6; J gene: TRBJ2-1; CDR3 protein: CASSLVGTHNEQFF; CDR3 DNA: TGTGCCAGCAGCTTGGTGGGCACACACAATGAGCAGTTCTTC
D gene: TRBD1; clone size: -; V gene: TRBV4-1; J gene: TRBJ1-5; CDR3 protein: CASSRQGQDNQPQHF; CDR3 DNA: TGCGCCAGCAGCCGGCAGGGACAGGACAATCAGCCCCAGCATTTT
D gene: TRBD1; clone size: -; V gene: TRBV25-1; J gene: TRBJ1-4; CDR3 protein: CASRGQGAEKLFF; CDR3 DNA: TGTGCCAGCAGGGGACAGGGGGCTGAGAAACTGTTTTTT